This is a list of T cell receptor beta chains from one sample in a study of T cell changes during pregnancy in multiple sclerosis. TCRdb's table, derived via immunoSEQ multiplex PCR, lists solely in-frame clones and lacks some. This repertoire shows some 80,000 clones, roughly nine tenths found once; its top ten account for about 1.5%. The specimen was peripheral blood, collected before pregnancy. The receptors stem from a female donor with multiple sclerosis, enrolled in a pregnancy study. Both conserved end residues are part of each CDR3. D genes are given only for firm matches. The listing skips clone size in some rows; elsewhere it reads once, few, many or a size class.

D gene	J gene	V gene	clone size	CDR3 length	CDR3 protein
TRBD2	TRBJ2-3	TRBV5-1	NA	14	CASSPRGVTDTQYF
TRBD1	TRBJ2-7	TRBV13	NA	14	CASSPRTGRYEQYF
NA	TRBJ2-2	TRBV5-6	NA	12	CASSSTAGELFF
NA	TRBJ1-3	TRBV5-6	NA	18	CASYLGPPPDRTGNTIYF
NA	TRBJ1-5	TRBV30	once	15	CAWSEGVGGRQPQHF
TRBD2	TRBJ2-3	TRBV19	NA	16	CASSIRLAGDTDTQYF
TRBD1	TRBJ1-4	TRBV29-1	NA	13	CSVTGTGGEKLFF
NA	TRBJ1-5	TRBV6-6	NA	14	CATRAGVSNQPQHF
TRBD1	TRBJ2-3	TRBV19	once	14	CASSKGQGINTQYF
NA	TRBJ1-4	TRBV19	once	14	CASSRLKDTEKLFF
TRBD2	TRBJ2-5	TRBV5-1	once	16	CASSLSGGNFQETQYF
NA	TRBJ1-1	TRBV29-1	NA	11	CSVADSPTAFF
NA	TRBJ2-5	TRBV5-1	NA	14	CASSLDPTGETQYF
NA	TRBJ2-7	TRBV10-2	NA	14	CASSALRDIGLLYF
NA	TRBJ1-2	TRBV7-3	NA	15	CASSPQGQNIGGYTF
NA	TRBJ1-3	TRBV7-6	NA	18	CASSLGTVHTSSGNTIYF
NA	TRBJ2-1	TRBV5-5	NA	16	CASSLVAGAPLNEQFF
TRBD2	TRBJ2-5	TRBV13	NA	14	CASSSRGGWETQYF
NA	TRBJ2-1	TRBV30	NA	13	CAWSVAFYNEQFF
NA	TRBJ1-2	TRBV7-2	NA	12	CASSAANRVYTF
NA	TRBJ1-2	TRBV4-1	NA	13	CASSQDWGDGYTF
NA	TRBJ2-5	TRBV9	NA	15	CASSPSLGGQETQYF
NA	TRBJ2-2	TRBV13	NA	16	CASSLGSGVRTGELFF
TRBD1	TRBJ2-7	TRBV5-1	NA	13	CASRTRDSYEQYF
NA	TRBJ2-2	TRBV5-4	NA	15	CASSLTGKNTGELFF
NA	TRBJ1-1	TRBV4-1	NA	14	CASSQGGADTEAFF
TRBD1	TRBJ1-3	TRBV25-1	NA	16	CASSEYRDRAGNTIYF
NA	TRBJ1-1	TRBV5-1	NA	13	CASSPGEIPEAFF
NA	TRBJ2-1	TRBV6-6	NA	14	CASSYSKSGNEQFF
NA	TRBJ1-4	TRBV7-9	NA	12	CASSYSGEKLFF
NA	TRBJ2-1	TRBV21-1	NA	14	CARRPLSNRNEQFF
NA	TRBJ1-3	TRBV25-1	NA	15	CASHPPGTPGNTIYF
TRBD2	TRBJ2-5	TRBV6-4	NA	16	CASSEGTSGGQETQYF
NA	TRBJ2-5	TRBV19	NA	12	CASSWDLETQYF
NA	TRBJ2-1	TRBV19	NA	16	CASSIDLGGTFNEQFF
TRBD1	TRBJ1-4	TRBV10-3	NA	13	CAIRGDSYEKLFF
TRBD2	TRBJ2-7	TRBV5-8	NA	15	CASSFWGLAGYEQYF
NA	TRBJ1-2	TRBV11-2	few	14	CASSSLAGSQGYTF
NA	TRBJ1-1	TRBV9	NA	13	CASSVLSDTEAFF
TRBD2	TRBJ2-4	TRBV19	NA	12	CASSLLAGGVYF
NA	TRBJ1-4	TRBV5-1	once	19	CASSLSGQGWIATNEKLFF
TRBD1	TRBJ1-2	TRBV6-1	NA	16	CASSEDSGTGRYGYTF
NA	TRBJ2-2	TRBV7-3	NA	15	CASSLVGVDTGELFF
TRBD2	TRBJ2-3	TRBV7-3	NA	15	CASSFTGGSTDTQYF
TRBD2	TRBJ2-3	TRBV5-8	NA	15	CASRKLAGMTDTQYF